One and the same sample provided the 9 T cell receptor beta chains below, sequenced in a study of shared clonotypes between healthy human individuals. Sequencing was performed with immunoSEQ multiplex PCR; in TCRdb, only in-frame clones are kept and a portion is missing. The table shows 550,000 to 750,000 clones, with roughly 95% occurring only once. Naive CD8 cells lacked CD45RO and underwent positive selection for CCR7, leaving out terminally differentiated effector memory CD45RA+ cells. The sequenced sample consisted of naive CD8+ T cells sorted from blood. These receptors were obtained from a woman aged 25 to 39 in good health.

This chain links TRBV29-1 with TRBJ2-4, with D possibly matching TRBD2 (5 bases). From germline, CDR1 is SQVTM and CDR2 ANQGSEA. Trimming removed 4 bases from V and 3 bases from J, with 16 bases in between. The CDR3 runs 15 residues. CDR3 region: CSVVSGYIGKNIQYF. CDR3 nucleotides: TGCAGCGTTGTTTCGGGATATATCGGCAAAAACATTCAGTACTTC.

J is TRBJ1-2 and V is TRBV28, with TRBD1 as a possible D gene (5 bases). Germline assignment: CDR1 MDHEN and CDR2 SYDVKM. Trimming removed 3 bases from V and 2 bases from J, with 13 bases in between. CDR3 size: 15 residues. The CDR3 region is CASSFPGTVNYGYTF. For the CDR3, the DNA is TGTGCCAGCAGTTTCCCGGGGACGGTGAACTATGGCTACACCTTC.

The CDR3 nucleotides read TGCGCCAGCAGCCCCAGGGACAGGGAAGAGACCCAGTACTTC. Encoded protein: CASSPRDREETQYF. The chain combines TRBV5-1 with TRBJ2-5, with TRBD1 identical over 9 bases. In germline, CDR1 is SGHRS, CDR2 YFSETQ. This CDR3 is built from 14 residues. The V and J ends lost 4 bases and 3 bases, in that order; junction bases with no gene match: 4.

V usage is TRBV7-8 and J usage is TRBJ2-7, with D tentatively TRBD1 or TRBD2 (5 bases each). V gave up 4 bases and J gave up 2 bases, with 15 bases separating them. Germline V gene sequence: CDR1 SGHVS, CDR2 FQNEAQ. The CDR3 spans 15 residues. The chain's CDR3 is CASSSGLGTTYEQYF. The CDR3 DNA follows: TGTGCCAGCAGCTCCGGTTTGGGGACCACCTACGAGCAGTACTTC.

The gene calls are TRBV7-9 and TRBJ1-2; maybe TRBD1 (5 bases). CDR1 and CDR2 from the germline V gene are SEHNR and FQNEAQ (reference sequence). The CDR3 runs to 17 residues. V dropped 5 bases and J dropped 0 bases, with 19 bases sitting between them. The CDR3 reads CASSTGYRTGSNYGYTF. The CDR3, as DNA: TGTGCCAGCAGCACCGGGTACAGGACGGGATCTAACTATGGCTACACCTTC.

The chain carries TRBV6-1 and TRBJ2-7, with D possibly TRBD2 on 5 matching bases. V was shortened by 6 bases and J by 3 bases, with 12 bases between the two germline ends. CDR1 is MNHNS and CDR2 is SASEGT in the germline V gene. This CDR3 spans 13 amino acids. CDR3 protein: CASSVSGFYEQYF. CDR3 DNA: TGTGCCAGCAGCGTCTCGGGATTCTACGAGCAGTACTTC.

V usage is TRBV10-3 and J usage is TRBJ2-7; possibly TRBD1 or TRBD2 for D (5 bases each). Germline CDR1 reads ENHRY; CDR2 reads SYGVKD. V was trimmed by 2 bases and J by 3 bases, leaving 26 bases between them. The CDR3 length is 19 residues. The CDR3 nucleotides are TGTGCCATCAGTGAGCCCGACGCGATGGGACGAGGTTACCTCTACGAGCAGTACTTC. Amino acid sequence: CAISEPDAMGRGYLYEQYF.

CDR3 bases: TGTGCCAGCAGCACTTCGGGACTAGCCGCTTTCCGGGAGCTGTTTTTT. Protein sequence: CASSTSGLAAFRELFF. V and J are TRBV7-9 and TRBJ2-2; TRBD2 agrees at 9 bases. The CDR3 runs 16 residues. Germline loops: CDR1 SEHNR, CDR2 FQNEAQ (reference sequence). J gave up 9 bases and V 5 bases, and 13 bases lay outside the gene matches.

This chain uses TRBV7-8 with TRBJ2-1, with D hard to call. Germline lookup yields CDR1 SGHVS and CDR2 FQNEAQ. This CDR3 has 14 amino acids. The V and J ends lost 5 bases and 8 bases respectively, with 16 bases between them. In DNA form, the CDR3 reads TGTGCCAGCAGCCTAGAGCCTGGTTACGATGAGCAGTTCTTC. Encoded protein: CASSLEPGYDEQFF.